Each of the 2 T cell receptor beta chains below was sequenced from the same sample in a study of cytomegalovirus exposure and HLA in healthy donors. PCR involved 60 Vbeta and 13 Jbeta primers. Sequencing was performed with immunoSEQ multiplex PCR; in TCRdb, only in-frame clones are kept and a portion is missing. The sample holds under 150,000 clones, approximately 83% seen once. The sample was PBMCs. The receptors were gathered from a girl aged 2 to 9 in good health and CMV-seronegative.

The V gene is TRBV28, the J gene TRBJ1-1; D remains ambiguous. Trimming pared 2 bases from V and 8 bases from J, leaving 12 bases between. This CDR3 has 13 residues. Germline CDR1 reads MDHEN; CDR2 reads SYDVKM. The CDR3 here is CASSLNQKREAFF. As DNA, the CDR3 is TGTGCCAGCAGTTTAAATCAAAAGAGAGAAGCTTTCTTT.

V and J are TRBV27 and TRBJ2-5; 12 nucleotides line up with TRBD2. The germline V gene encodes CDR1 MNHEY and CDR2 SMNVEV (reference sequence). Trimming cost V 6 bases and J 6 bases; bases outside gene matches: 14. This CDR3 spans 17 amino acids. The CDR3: CASSPGLAGLTGKTQYF. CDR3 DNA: TGTGCCAGCAGCCCGGGACTAGCGGGTCTCACGGGGAAGACCCAGTACTTC.